Listed below are T cell receptor beta chains from one sample, sequenced in a study of T-cell memory formation after mild COVID-19. TCRdb re-analysed the 5' RACE reads in MiXCR, keeping a single row per CDR3 protein. The sample carries roughly 560,000 distinct CDR3 sequences, approximately 20% recorded once. Material for sequencing was PBMCs or a T cell subset sorted from them (not recorded which). These receptors all come from an adult woman who had mild COVID-19 (a few samples of this study predate the infection). Cell type and time point are not known. CDR3s include the opening cysteine and the closing phenylalanine or tryptophan. D genes are given only for firm matches.

cdr3_aa j_call v_call d_call
CASSPGPLAGNEQFF TRBJ2-1 TRBV11-2 -
CASSLYGGGTNTGELFF TRBJ2-2 TRBV5-1 -
CAIRQGLNSPLHF TRBJ1-6 TRBV6-5 TRBD1
CASSLEYFFGTGSSEYGYTF TRBJ1-2 TRBV5-1 TRBD1
CASSPDRSPRSYEQYF TRBJ2-7 TRBV27 -
CASSNDRAGETQYF TRBJ2-5 TRBV7-8 TRBD1
CASSPVAGVSYEQYF TRBJ2-7 TRBV6-5 TRBD2
CASSQVTVLNTEAFF TRBJ1-1 TRBV4-1 -
CASSLAGVVGGNTIYF TRBJ1-3 TRBV7-6 -
CASSIAPVQPDTQYF TRBJ2-3 TRBV19 -
CATSDLPGQGTTGELFF TRBJ2-2 TRBV24-1 TRBD1
CASSLAGVFTGELFF TRBJ2-2 TRBV5-1 TRBD2
CASSFPGQGRETQYF TRBJ2-5 TRBV7-9 TRBD1
CASSYLAGGPYNEQFF TRBJ2-1 TRBV7-6 TRBD2
CASSPGGTATNEKLFF TRBJ1-4 TRBV18 TRBD1
CASRFDSYEQYF TRBJ2-7 TRBV7-9 -
CASSLGGGRGYTF TRBJ1-2 TRBV12-3/TRBV12-4 -
CSGSGETQYF TRBJ2-5 TRBV29-1 -
CARPPARIGELFF TRBJ2-2 TRBV5-1 -
CSVERYESSGNTIYF TRBJ1-3 TRBV29-1 -
CASRGQGGYNEQFF TRBJ2-1 TRBV11-2 TRBD1
CASSVATGTSGDETQYF TRBJ2-5 TRBV9 TRBD2
CAWRDTSGMYEQYF TRBJ2-7 TRBV30 TRBD2
CASAVGLYGYTF TRBJ1-2 TRBV28 -
CASGPGLAAYNEQFF TRBJ2-1 TRBV7-8 TRBD2
CSARGGDEQFF TRBJ2-1 TRBV20-1 -
CASSLVGQQDPGSGELFF TRBJ2-2 TRBV11-2 TRBD1
CAWSVSVTEAFF TRBJ1-1 TRBV30 -
CASSQRPFSGELQETQYF TRBJ2-5 TRBV4-3 TRBD2
CASSLEGAKETQYF TRBJ2-5 TRBV5-1 -
CASSPASAVDEQFF TRBJ2-1 TRBV18 -
CSASAPGQYGYTF TRBJ1-2 TRBV20-1 TRBD1
CASSLPLRGRFPPEAFF TRBJ1-1 TRBV5-1 -
CSARQGLNTGELFF TRBJ2-2 TRBV20-1 -
CSARDVTSGGNEQFF TRBJ2-1 TRBV20-1 TRBD2
CASSVEGRGGYTF TRBJ1-2 TRBV9 -
CSARGQGGYYEQYF TRBJ2-7 TRBV20-1 TRBD1
CASSQDRSGAYNEQFF TRBJ2-1 TRBV4-3 TRBD2
CASREDRSSYEQYF TRBJ2-7 TRBV4-3 TRBD1
CASSQGTSVTSSGELFF TRBJ2-2 TRBV5-1 TRBD2
CASSLLGPYGYTF TRBJ1-2 TRBV5-1 -
CASSQAGTRETQYF TRBJ2-5 TRBV4-3 TRBD2
CASSLGTGALVGTEAFF TRBJ1-1 TRBV5-1 TRBD1
CASSLSGQSSSPLHF TRBJ1-6 TRBV7-3 -
CATSRDRGPLEAFF TRBJ1-1 TRBV15 -
CASSEGLSSYEQYF TRBJ2-7 TRBV10-2 -
CASSPYEQYF TRBJ2-7 TRBV21-1 -
CASSADGVRGNEQFF TRBJ2-1 TRBV27 -
CASSPEGWAIEAFF TRBJ1-1 TRBV7-9 -
CASSSTGRARGTQYF TRBJ2-3 TRBV12-3/TRBV12-4 -